This T cell receptor beta chain was observed in a study of T cell repertoires in cytomegalovirus infection. The overall study: Indications came from public TCR beta signatures; they pointed to CMV infection and to a matching HLA type.

With respect to this clonotype: The antigen is not known.

The CDR3 has 11 residues. The ends lost 3 bases at V and 10 bases at J; junction bases unmatched: 1. Germline CDR1 and CDR2: LNHDA and SQIVND (reference sequence). Findings and caveats of the study: There were carriers of CMV plus the relevant HLA, and cumulative public TCR beta family frequency identified them. Predominance within the ex vivo response was attributable to HLA-C-restricted CMV-specific TCR beta clonotypes.

TCRdb reanalysed the reads using MiXCR and keeps one entry per CDR3 protein. The sample has some 920,000 distinct CDR3 sequences, 30% to 40% seen once. This clonotype was obtained from a human donor in good health (CMV status not recorded). Some clones in this sample may be carry-over from other donors' samples. This sequence joins TRBV19 and TRBJ1-2, with 8 bases lining up with TRBD1. Source: cultured CD8+ T cells from PBMCs, taken from culture after CMV antigen stimulation. The CDR3 region is CASSMGQVYTF. The CDR3 DNA is TGTGCCAGTAGTATGGGACAGGTCTACACCTTC.